Below are 17 T cell receptor beta chains sequenced from a single sample in a study of long-term antiretroviral therapy in people with HIV. Survey-level immunoSEQ v3.0 assays were run. The data were produced by immunoSEQ multiplex PCR, yet TCRdb's version contains in-frame clones alone and is incomplete. The sample consists of approximately 19,000 clones, over 75% of them appearing once. The sequences come from unsorted PBMCs, collected 2.6 years after starting antiretroviral therapy. The source is a woman aged 50 to 60 with HIV.

The rearrangement uses TRBV6-5 and TRBJ1-2; 7 bases are shared with TRBD1. This CDR3 contains 13 residues. Germline V lookup: CDR1 MNHEY, CDR2 SVGAGI. The junction had 5 bases not matched to a gene; V was cut back by 2 bases and J by 8 bases. The CDR3 coding sequence is TGTGCCAGCAGTTACAGGGCAGGGGGGGGCTACACCTTC. Translation: CASSYRAGGGYTF.

The chain couples TRBV5-8 to TRBJ2-7; no clear D gene. V was cut by 4 bases and J by 2 bases, with 10 bases left in between. The CDR3 spans 13 residues. Germline values: CDR1 SGHTS, CDR2 YDEGEE. CDR3 sequence reads: CASSIKPPYEQYF. In DNA form, the CDR3 reads TGTGCCAGCAGCATTAAGCCCCCCTACGAGCAGTACTTC.

The chain links TRBV6-5 to TRBJ1-1, with D hard to call. The germline V and J ends were trimmed by 4 bases and 3 bases, with 9 bases remaining between them. The CDR3 sequence is 13 residues long. CDR1 and CDR2 (germline): MNHEY, SVGAGI. CDR3 sequence reads: CASSFGEYTEAFF. The CDR3 nucleotides are TGTGCCAGCAGTTTTGGGGAGTACACTGAAGCTTTCTTT.

This chain links TRBV2 with TRBJ2-7; D gene ambiguous. Looked up from germline, CDR1 is SNHLY and CDR2 is FYNNEI. The CDR3 runs to 11 residues. Trimming took 10 bases from V and 4 from J, leaving 11 bases between them. The CDR3 DNA is TGTGCCATCACTCTGGGTTACGAGCAGTACTTC. It yields the protein CAITLGYEQYF.

This clone turned up a few times. The chain carries TRBV4-1 and TRBJ1-4; 8 positions match TRBD1. The CDR3 spans 15 residues. In germline, CDR1 is MGHRA, CDR2 YSYEKL. V trimming: 1 base; J trimming: 10 bases; junction bases outside the gene matches: 8. The CDR3 nucleotides are TGCGCCAGCAGCCAAGGGGTCAGGGGGCAAGGAAAACTGTTTTTT. It encodes CASSQGVRGQGKLFF.

This rearrangement joins TRBV19 to TRBJ2-7; D unresolved. The CDR3 totals 16 residues. Trimming pared 3 bases from V and 5 bases from J, leaving 20 bases between. Germline V gene lookup returns CDR1 LNHDA and CDR2 SQIVND (reference sequence). The CDR3: CASSILVQPNHDEQYF. In DNA, the CDR3 is TGTGCCAGTAGTATCCTCGTACAACCAAATCACGACGAGCAGTACTTC.

This clone was seen just once. The chain employs TRBV7-9 and TRBJ1-1, with D uncertain. The CDR3 spans 15 residues. The germline V gene encodes CDR1 SEHNR and CDR2 FQNEAQ (reference sequence). Trimming cost V 2 bases and J 0 bases, with 10 bases left between them. CDR3 in amino acids: CASSLLSAMNTEAFF. CDR3 nucleotide sequence: TGTGCCAGCAGCTTACTCTCAGCCATGAACACTGAAGCTTTCTTT.

J is TRBJ2-5 and V is TRBV19, with a tentative D call TRBD1 (5 bases). Between the trimmed V and J ends, which lost 3 bases and 5 bases, there was a span of 7 bases. The CDR3 totals 12 residues. Looked up from germline, CDR1 is LNHDA and CDR2 is SQIVND (reference sequence). The CDR3 loop reads CASSIQGETQYF. As DNA, the CDR3 is TGTGCCAGTAGTATCCAGGGCGAGACCCAGTACTTC.

A few counts support this clone. This chain connects TRBV28 to TRBJ1-5, with 8 positions matching TRBD1. The length of the CDR3 is 15 residues. CDR1 is MDHEN and CDR2 is SYDVKM in the germline V gene. Losses at the gene ends were 5 bases for V and 2 bases for J; bases not matched to a gene: 5. The CDR3 spells CASSTGGEGNQPQHF. The CDR3, as DNA: TGTGCCAGCAGTACAGGGGGAGAGGGCAATCAGCCCCAGCATTTT.

CDR3 DNA sequence: TGCGCCAGCAGCCAGACCGGGATCTCTGGAAACACCATATATTTT. It encodes CASSQTGISGNTIYF. V gene TRBV4-1 combines with J gene TRBJ1-3; D unclear. CDR3 size: 15 residues. Looked up from germline, CDR1 is MGHRA and CDR2 is YSYEKL. Trimming stripped 3 bases from V and 0 bases from J, with 9 bases between.

The V call is TRBV18, the J call TRBJ2-2; a possible D gene is TRBD1 (5 bases). Trimming removed 3 bases from V and 2 bases from J, with 13 bases in between. CDR3 size: 16 residues. Germline values: CDR1 KGHSH, CDR2 LQKENI. The CDR3 region is CASSPQGRANTGELFF. DNA for the CDR3: TGTGCCAGCTCACCTCAGGGCAGGGCCAACACCGGGGAGCTGTTTTTT.

CDR3 sequence (DNA): TGTGCCAGCAGTCCCCTCTCTGGGGCCAACGTCCTGACTTTC. The encoded protein is CASSPLSGANVLTF. This chain connects TRBV27 to TRBJ2-6; D remains unclear. This CDR3 spans 14 amino acids. Per germline, CDR1 MNHEY and CDR2 SMNVEV (reference sequence). V lost 5 bases to trimming and J lost 0 bases, with 5 bases between them.

The table lists this clone with a count of one. The chain combines TRBV7-9 with TRBJ2-1; the D gene is possibly TRBD2 (5 bases). Trimming stripped 5 bases from V and 0 bases from J, with 14 bases between. Germline CDR1 is SEHNR and CDR2 is FQNEAQ (reference sequence). The CDR3 spans 16 residues. CDR3 nucleotides: TGTGCCAGCAGCCCTTATGTGGGGAGCTCCTACAATGAGCAGTTCTTC. As protein: CASSPYVGSSYNEQFF.

The chain uses TRBV29-1 and TRBJ1-4; possible D gene TRBD1, 5 bases. The germline CDR1 and CDR2 sequences are SQVTM and ANQGSEA. This CDR3 has 13 amino acids. The V gene lost 4 bases and the J gene lost 8 bases, with 14 bases spanning the gap. CDR3 sequence: CSVGQNEGEKLFF. The DNA for the CDR3 is TGCAGCGTTGGGCAGAACGAGGGGGAAAAACTGTTTTTT. The complete variable domain, with remaining parts taken from reference TRBV29-1 and TRBJ1-4, reads SAVISQKPSRDICQRGTSLTIQCQVDSQVTMMFWYRQQPGQSLTLIATANQGSEATYESGFVIDKFPISRPNLTFSTLTVSNMSPEDSSIYLCSVGQNEGEKLFFGSGTQLSVL.

The J gene is TRBJ2-7, the V gene TRBV18; D could derive from TRBD1 or TRBD2 (5 bases each). Trimming shortened V by 2 bases and J by 1 base, and 15 bases separated the two germline ends. The CDR3 has 16 amino acids. CDR1 and CDR2 (germline): KGHSH, LQKENI. The CDR3 bases are TGTGCCAGCTCACCAGCTTTCCGGGACGTATCCTACGAGCAGTACTTC. Translating it yields CASSPAFRDVSYEQYF.

The chain uses TRBV27 and TRBJ2-2; weak D call: TRBD1 (5 bases). Trimming removed 7 bases from V and 7 bases from J, with 19 bases in between. This CDR3 comprises 15 residues. Germline CDR1 is MNHEY and CDR2 is SMNVEV (reference sequence). For the CDR3, the DNA is TGTGCCAGCACCGAGTTTCGATCAGGGTTCGGGGAGCTGTTTTTT. This gives the protein CASTEFRSGFGELFF.

The rearrangement links TRBV7-2 to TRBJ2-6, with D unresolved. CDR1 and CDR2 (germline): SGHTA, FQGNSA. Trimming shortened V by 1 base and J by 2 bases, and 15 bases separated the two germline ends. The CDR3 contains 18 residues. CDR3 in DNA: TGTGCCAGCAGCTTAGTTGGCAGAAAGATGGCTGGGGCCAACGTCCTGACTTTC. It yields the protein CASSLVGRKMAGANVLTF.